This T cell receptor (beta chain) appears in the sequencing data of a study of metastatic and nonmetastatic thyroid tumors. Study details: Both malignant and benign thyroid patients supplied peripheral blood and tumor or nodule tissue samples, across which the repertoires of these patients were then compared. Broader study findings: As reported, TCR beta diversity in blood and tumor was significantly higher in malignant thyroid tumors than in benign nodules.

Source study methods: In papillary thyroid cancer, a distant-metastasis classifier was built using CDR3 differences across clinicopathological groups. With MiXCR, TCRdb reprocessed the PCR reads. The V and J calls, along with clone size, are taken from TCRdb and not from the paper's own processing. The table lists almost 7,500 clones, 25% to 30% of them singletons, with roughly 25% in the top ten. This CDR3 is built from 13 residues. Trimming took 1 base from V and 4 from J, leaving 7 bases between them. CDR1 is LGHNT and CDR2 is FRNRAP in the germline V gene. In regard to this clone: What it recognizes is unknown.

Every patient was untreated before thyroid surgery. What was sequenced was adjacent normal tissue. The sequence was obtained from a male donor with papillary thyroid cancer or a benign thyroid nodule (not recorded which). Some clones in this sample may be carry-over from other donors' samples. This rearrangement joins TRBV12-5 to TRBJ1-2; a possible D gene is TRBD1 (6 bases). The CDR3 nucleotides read TGTGCTAGTGGTTTGGGGACAGCCTATGGCTACACCTTC. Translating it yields CASGLGTAYGYTF. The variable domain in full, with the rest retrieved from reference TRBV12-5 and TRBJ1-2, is DARVTQTPRHKVTEMGQEVTMRCQPILGHNTVFWYRQTMMQGLELLAYFRNRAPLDDSGMPKDRFSAEMPDATLATLKIQPSEPRDSAVYFCASGLGTAYGYTFGSGTRLTVV.